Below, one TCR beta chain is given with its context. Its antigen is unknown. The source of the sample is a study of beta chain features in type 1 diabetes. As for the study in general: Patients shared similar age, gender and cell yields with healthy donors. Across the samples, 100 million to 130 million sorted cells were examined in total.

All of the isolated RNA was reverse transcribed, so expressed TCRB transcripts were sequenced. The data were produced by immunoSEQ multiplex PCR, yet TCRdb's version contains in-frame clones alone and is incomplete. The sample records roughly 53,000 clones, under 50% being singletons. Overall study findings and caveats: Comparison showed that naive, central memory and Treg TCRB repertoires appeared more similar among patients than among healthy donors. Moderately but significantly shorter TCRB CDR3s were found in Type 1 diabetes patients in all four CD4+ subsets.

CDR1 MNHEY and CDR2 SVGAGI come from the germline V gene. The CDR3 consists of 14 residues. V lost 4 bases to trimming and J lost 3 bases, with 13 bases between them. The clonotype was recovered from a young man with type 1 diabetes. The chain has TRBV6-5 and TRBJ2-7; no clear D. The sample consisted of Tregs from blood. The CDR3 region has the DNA TGTGCCAGCAGTTCCAACGGAGATGACTACGAGCAGTACTTC. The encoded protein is CASSSNGDDYEQYF.